This T cell receptor beta chain emerged from a study of CD8 T cells in Susac syndrome. RNA totalling roughly 0.45 to 1 ug underwent reverse transcription with random hexamers. TCR beta CDR3 was amplified by immunoSEQ covering 54 Vbeta and 13 Jbeta. MiXCR was run by TCRdb on the immunoSEQ multiplex PCR reads, yielding one entry per CDR3 protein. The table includes approximately 270,000 distinct CDR3 sequences, roughly 93% detected once. CD8+ and CD4+ T cells were negatively isolated; TEMRA cells were FACS-enriched. Germline CDR1 reads SGHDN; CDR2 reads FVKESK. Trimming cost V 4 bases and J 6 bases; bases outside gene matches: 5. The CDR3 consists of 14 residues.

The material sequenced was CD4+ T cells from PBMCs. The clonotype comes from a human donor with multiple sclerosis. The chain employs TRBV14 and TRBJ2-2; TRBD1 matches 7 bases. CDR3 DNA: TGTGCCAGCAGCCGAAACAGGGGTGCCGGGGAGCTGTTTTTT. It yields the protein CASSRNRGAGELFF.